A selection of T cell receptor beta chains follows, all from one sample in a study of T cells in Graves' hyperthyroidism and ophthalmopathy. TCRdb used MiXCR to reprocess the multiplex PCR reads, holding one entry per CDR3 protein. The table lists about 300,000 distinct CDR3 sequences, roughly 19% of them singletons. Sequenced input: blood. The receptors here all came from a man aged 50 to 60 with Graves' ophthalmopathy. Each CDR3 is given with its conserved first and last residue. A D gene is named only where the DNA matches it firmly. Clone sizes are given selectively: once, few, many, or a class where the clone is expanded.

clone_size j_call v_call d_call cdr3_nt cdr3_aa
few TRBJ2-6 TRBV19 . TGTGCCAGTAGTACAGGAAACCCTGGGGCCAACGTCCTGACTTTC CASSTGNPGANVLTF
many TRBJ2-1 TRBV6-2/TRBV6-3 . TGTGCCAGCAGTTACGGGCAAAGCTCCTACAATGAGCAGTTCTTC CASSYGQSSYNEQFF
. TRBJ2-7 TRBV19 . TGTGCCAGTACGGGAGCGTCACGCGAGCAGTACTTC CASTGASREQYF
. TRBJ1-2 TRBV19 TRBD1 TGTGCCAGTCTGGGACAGAACTATGGCTACACCTTC CASLGQNYGYTF
. TRBJ2-1 TRBV6-2/TRBV6-3 . TGTGCCAGCAGTTATCCGGGACGGGGGCACAATGAGCAGTTCTTC CASSYPGRGHNEQFF
few TRBJ2-5 TRBV2 . TGTGCCAGCACCTCCGTCCGCGGGGAGACCCAGTACTTC CASTSVRGETQYF
. TRBJ1-2 TRBV5-6 TRBD1 TGTGCCAGCAGCCCGTCAGGGGGCGGTTATGGCTACACCTTC CASSPSGGGYGYTF
many TRBJ2-1 TRBV20-1 . TGCAGTGCTAGAGTTAGGACTACCAATGAGCAGTTCTTC CSARVRTTNEQFF
. TRBJ1-1 TRBV6-1 TRBD1 TGTGCCAGCAGGGCAGGGGGCGCGGCCACTGAAGCTTTCTTT CASRAGGAATEAFF
many TRBJ2-7 TRBV20-1 TRBD1 TGCAGTGTTATAACAGGGGACGACTACGAGCAGTACTTC CSVITGDDYEQYF
few TRBJ1-2 TRBV15 TRBD1 TGTGCCACCAGCAGAGATCTGGGAGGGGGCTCCGGCTACACCTTC CATSRDLGGGSGYTF
few TRBJ2-7 TRBV6-2/TRBV6-3 TRBD1 TGTGCCAGCAGTCCGCGCGGACAGGGGGCCTACGAGCAGTACTTC CASSPRGQGAYEQYF
many TRBJ1-1 TRBV6-1 TRBD1 TGTGCCAGCAGTACGACAGGGAGGAACACTGAAGCTTTCTTT CASSTTGRNTEAFF
few TRBJ2-1 TRBV28 TRBD2 TGTGCCAGCACCGATAGCGGGACCGGTGAGCAGTTCTTC CASTDSGTGEQFF
. TRBJ2-3 TRBV6-2/TRBV6-3 TRBD2 TGTGCCAGCACCGCACGAGCGGGAGAGGTGCATACGCAGTATTTT CASTARAGEVHTQYF
many TRBJ1-2 TRBV28 TRBD1 TGTGCCAGCAGTTGGACAGGGGGTAACTATGGCTACACCTTC CASSWTGGNYGYTF